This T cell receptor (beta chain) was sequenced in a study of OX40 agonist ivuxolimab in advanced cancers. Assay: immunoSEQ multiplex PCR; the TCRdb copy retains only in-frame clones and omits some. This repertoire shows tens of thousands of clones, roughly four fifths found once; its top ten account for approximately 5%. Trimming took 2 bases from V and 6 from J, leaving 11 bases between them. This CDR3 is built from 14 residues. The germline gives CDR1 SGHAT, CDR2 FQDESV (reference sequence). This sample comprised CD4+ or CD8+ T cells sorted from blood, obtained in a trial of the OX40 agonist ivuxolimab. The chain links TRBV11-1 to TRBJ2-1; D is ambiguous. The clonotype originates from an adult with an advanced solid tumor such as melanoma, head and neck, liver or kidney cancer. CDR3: CASSLRVVSNEQFF. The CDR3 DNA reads TGTGCCAGCAGCTTAAGGGTAGTAAGCAATGAGCAGTTCTTC.